This entry is about one T cell receptor (beta chain). This sample was included in a study of T cells expressing NK-cell markers. As for the study in general: Investigators obtained TCR beta repertoires from sorted CD3+CD56+NKG2C+, CD3+CD56+NKG2C- and CD3+CD56-NKG2C+ T cells.

CDR1 DFQATT and CDR2 SNEGSKA come from the germline V gene (reference sequence). The CDR3 totals 13 residues. From the 5' RACE reads, TCRdb lists one entry per CDR3 protein and no DNA. Here the sample table reports roughly 350,000 distinct CDR3 sequences. This TCR was recovered from a man aged 18 to 69 in good health. The gene calls are TRBV20-1 and TRBJ2-3. What was sequenced was blood T cells: a sorted CD56 or NKG2C T cell subset, CD4+ or CD8+ T cells, or bulk PBMC T cells (not recorded which). CDR3 in amino acids: CSARDYGPDTQYF.